This T cell receptor beta chain stems from a study of beta chain features in type 1 diabetes. Every isolated RNA sample was fully reverse transcribed, so sequencing captured expressed TCRB transcripts. The protocol was immunoSEQ multiplex PCR, while the TCRdb copy is restricted to in-frame clones and leaves out a portion. Among hundreds of thousands of clones, 15% to 19% were seen once, and the ten largest hold about 0.087%. This CDR3 is built from 16 residues. Germline V gene lookup returns CDR1 SGHTA and CDR2 FQGNSA. V lost 1 base and J 3 bases, leaving 15 bases between the germline ends. Sequenced material: naive CD4+ T cells from blood. This clonotype was obtained from a man younger than 35 in good health. The chain has TRBV7-2 and TRBJ2-5, with a tentative D call TRBD1 (5 bases). CDR3 bases: TGTGCCAGCAGCTTAGGTCGGCAGGGATGGAAAGAGACCCAGTACTTC. Its protein product is CASSLGRQGWKETQYF.